These 32 T cell receptor beta chains came from one sample sequenced in a study of beta chain features in type 1 diabetes. Study observations and caveats: Moderately but significantly shorter TCRB CDR3s were found in Type 1 diabetes patients in all four CD4+ subsets.

These TCRs' antigens remain unknown. Reverse transcribing all isolated RNA meant expressed TCRB transcripts were sequenced. This table comes from immunoSEQ multiplex PCR, and its TCRdb copy is limited to in-frame clones, with some not included. The sample shows 140,000 or so clones, about 12% of them seen only once. Sequencing input: central memory CD4+ T cells from blood. Source of these receptors: a man younger than 35 with type 1 diabetes.

This clone has just a few counts. The rearrangement joins TRBV28 to TRBJ2-3, with D tentatively TRBD1 or TRBD2 (6 bases each). Germline CDR1 MDHEN, CDR2 SYDVKM. The V gene lost 4 bases and the J gene lost 4 bases, with 18 bases spanning the gap. This CDR3 has 16 residues. The DNA of the CDR3 is TGTGCCAGCAGTTGGGGGAAGGGGGGCCGGCCAGATACGCAGTATTTT. This gives the protein CASSWGKGGRPDTQYF. Combining the CDR3 with reference TRBV28 and TRBJ2-3 gives the whole variable domain DVKVTQSSRYLVKRTGEKVFLECVQDMDHENMFWYRQDPGLGLRLIYFSYDVKMKEKGDIPEGYSVSREKKERFSLILESASTNQTSMYLCASSWGKGGRPDTQYFGPGTRLTVL.

This clone showed up just a few times. The chain links TRBV11-3 to TRBJ2-3; D not certain. The V end lost 5 bases, the J end lost 0 bases, and 15 bases lay between the germline ends. Germline assignment: CDR1 SGHNT and CDR2 YENEEA. The CDR3 is 16 amino acids. CDR3 in DNA: TGTGCCAGCAGCCCGGGCATCACAGCAAGCACAGATACGCAGTATTTT. This translates into CASSPGITASTDTQYF.

The chain recombines TRBV4-1 with TRBJ2-6; D is ambiguous. V lost 0 bases, J lost 0 bases, and 6 bases lay in between. The CDR3 has 16 amino acids. Germline V CDR1 and CDR2: MGHRA, YSYEKL. The CDR3 spells CASSQDQSSGANVLTF. CDR3 bases: TGCGCCAGCAGCCAAGATCAGAGCTCTGGGGCCAACGTCCTGACTTTC.

The genes are TRBV6-5 and TRBJ1-2, with TRBD1 matching over 9 bases. Per the germline V gene, CDR1 is MNHEY and CDR2 is SVGAGI. This CDR3 has 13 amino acids. Trimming cost V 6 bases and J 8 bases; bases outside gene matches: 7. The CDR3 reads CASRIQGARGYTF. CDR3 nucleotide sequence: TGTGCCAGCAGAATACAGGGGGCAAGGGGCTACACCTTC.

This clone was seen at least ten times. The rearrangement links TRBV7-3 to TRBJ2-7, with D unclear. The V end lost 5 bases, the J end lost 0 bases, and 8 bases lay between the germline ends. The V gene's germline CDR1 is SGHTA and CDR2 FQGTGA. CDR3 length equals 13 residues. CDR3 protein: CASSPPSSYEQYF. CDR3 nucleotides: TGTGCCAGCAGCCCACCCAGCTCCTACGAGCAGTACTTC. Full variable domain (rest looked up from reference TRBV7-3 and TRBJ2-7): GAGVSQTPSNKVTEKGKYVELRCDPISGHTALYWYRQSLGQGPEFLIYFQGTGAADDSGLPNDRFFAVRPEGSVSTLKIQRTERGDSAVYLCASSPPSSYEQYFGPGTRLTVT.

V gene TRBV19 combines with J gene TRBJ2-5; TRBD2 agrees at 10 bases. With V trimmed by 9 bases and J by 5 bases, 15 bases remained unmatched. Germline V gene sequence: CDR1 LNHDA, CDR2 SQIVND (reference sequence). The CDR3 is made up of 16 amino acids. Written as DNA, the CDR3 is TGTGCCAGCTCACCGGGACTAGCGCAAACGCGGGAGACCCAGTACTTC. This codes for CASSPGLAQTRETQYF.

This chain uses TRBV7-9 with TRBJ2-2, with a possible D match to TRBD2 (6 bases). The CDR3 extends over 16 amino acids. V shed 2 bases and J shed 0 bases, with 10 bases lying between them. Germline assignment: CDR1 SEHNR and CDR2 FQNEAQ (reference sequence). CDR3 sequence: CASSLLAGTNTGELFF. DNA of the CDR3: TGTGCCAGCAGCTTACTCGCGGGGACGAACACCGGGGAGCTGTTTTTT.

Only a few counts were recorded for this clone. The V gene is TRBV21-1, the J gene TRBJ2-3; the D segment call TRBD1 is taken from the table without a DNA check. TRBV21-1 is given as a pseudogene. This CDR3 comprises 15 residues. The CDR3 bases are TGTGCCAGCAGCAAAGGACAGACTAGCACAGATACGCAGTATTTT. It codes for CASSKGQTSTDTQYF.

In this sample, this clone turned up a few times. The chain uses TRBV7-6 and TRBJ1-5, with D perhaps matching TRBD1 (5 bases). The CDR3 loop spans 17 amino acids. CDR1 and CDR2 from the germline V gene are SGHVS and FNYEAQ. V shed 1 base and J shed 0 bases, with 13 bases lying between them. DNA of the CDR3: TGTGCCAGCAGCTTAGGGTCAGGGCCTCATAGCAATCAGCCCCAGCATTTT. Its translation is CASSLGSGPHSNQPQHF. The complete variable domain, with remaining parts taken from reference TRBV7-6 and TRBJ1-5, reads GAGVSQSPRYKVTKRGQDVALRCDPISGHVSLYWYRQALGQGPEFLTYFNYEAQQDKSGLPNDRFSAERPEGSISTLTIQRTEQRDSAMYRCASSLGSGPHSNQPQHFGDGTRLSIL.

This clone was seen repeatedly, ten times or more. This sample also contains other DNA sequences that code for the same CDR3. The chain uses TRBV4-2 and TRBJ2-5; no clear D gene. CDR3 size: 14 residues. V was shortened by 0 bases and J by 2 bases, with 7 bases between the two germline ends. CDR1 and CDR2 from the germline V gene are LGHNA and YNFKEQ. The CDR3 DNA reads as TGTGCCAGCAGCCAAGAAGGGTTTCAAGAGACCCAGTACTTC. The encoded protein is CASSQEGFQETQYF.

This clone was detected a few times. The chain links TRBV29-1 to TRBJ2-5; 8 bases line up with TRBD1. The junction had 5 bases not matched to a gene; V was cut back by 4 bases and J by 4 bases. Germline-derived CDR1 and CDR2 are SQVTM and ANQGSEA. The CDR3 is made up of 13 amino acids. CDR3 sequence reads: CSVGQGTGETQYF. CDR3 coding DNA: TGCAGCGTTGGACAGGGGACGGGAGAGACCCAGTACTTC.

The rearrangement uses TRBV18 and TRBJ1-4, with 8 bases lining up with TRBD1. The CDR3 covers 16 residues. Trimming at V came to 4 bases and at J to 4 bases, leaving 8 bases not matched to a gene. Germline CDR1 and CDR2: KGHSH and LQKENI. The chain's CDR3 is CASSLWDRMINEKLFF. CDR3 sequence (DNA): TGTGCCAGCTCACTTTGGGACAGGATGATTAATGAAAAACTGTTTTTT.

The chain has TRBV6-6 and TRBJ2-3; maybe TRBD2 (5 bases). V lost 5 bases, J lost 5 bases, and 8 bases lay in between. Germline-derived CDR1 and CDR2 are MNHNY and SVGAGI (reference sequence). The CDR3 totals 12 residues. The chain's CDR3 is CASSITRDTQYF. The CDR3 DNA follows: TGTGCCAGCAGTATTACTAGAGATACGCAGTATTTT.

This clone was seen many times. The J gene is TRBJ2-3, the V gene TRBV5-4; TRBD2 matches 9 bases. This CDR3 spans 15 amino acids. J gave up 6 bases and V 0 bases, and 5 bases lay outside the gene matches. Germline-derived CDR1 and CDR2 are SGHNT and YYREEE (reference sequence). The CDR3 region is CASSLGLAVQDTQYF. In nucleotides, the CDR3 is TGTGCCAGCAGCTTGGGACTAGCGGTACAGGATACGCAGTATTTT.

The chain combines TRBV4-2 with TRBJ2-2; 11 positions agree with TRBD2. The CDR3 loop spans 17 amino acids. The germline gives CDR1 LGHNA, CDR2 YNFKEQ. The V segment lost 0 bases and the J segment 4 bases; nucleotides outside the gene matches: 4. The CDR3 region is CASSQEPSGGFTGELFF. CDR3 sequence (DNA): TGTGCCAGCAGCCAAGAACCTAGCGGGGGGTTCACCGGGGAGCTGTTTTTT.

This CDR3 reads CASSSGRNYEQYF. CDR3 nucleotides: TGTGCCAGCTCGTCAGGACGCAACTACGAGCAGTACTTC. V usage is TRBV18 and J usage is TRBJ2-7; D gene ambiguous. This CDR3 comprises 13 residues. V lost 6 bases, J lost 3 bases, and 12 bases lay in between. Looked up from germline, CDR1 is KGHSH and CDR2 is LQKENI.

The chain joins TRBV4-1 to TRBJ2-7, with D maybe TRBD2 (6 bases). The CDR3 covers 15 residues. Germline CDR1 MGHRA, CDR2 YSYEKL. Trimming removed 4 bases from V and 1 base from J, with 14 bases in between. CDR3 amino acids: CASSPGWGDSYEQYF. The CDR3 DNA sequence: TGCGCCAGCAGCCCTGGCTGGGGGGATTCCTACGAGCAGTACTTC.

The chain is built from TRBV7-2 and TRBJ2-3; 8 bases align to TRBD2. CDR1 and CDR2 from the germline V gene are SGHTA and FQGNSA. V lost 5 bases and J lost 6; bases outside the gene matches: 10. This CDR3 has 15 residues. CDR3 coding DNA: TGTGCCAGCAGCCGTAGCGGGGTCAGAAGTGATACGCAGTATTTT. The encoded protein is CASSRSGVRSDTQYF.

This clone was counted at least ten times. The chain employs TRBV28 and TRBJ1-6; D ambiguous. Per germline, CDR1 MDHEN and CDR2 SYDVKM. Trimming took off 6 bases at V and 9 bases at J, with 18 bases between the two ends. The CDR3 is 15 amino acids. CDR3 DNA: TGTGCCAGCAGCCCGCTTTCGGTCAGACCTTCACCCCTCCACTTT. This encodes CASSPLSVRPSPLHF.

This clone has only a few counts. This chain joins TRBV2 and TRBJ2-1; perhaps TRBD1 as D (6 bases). CDR1 is SNHLY, CDR2 FYNNEI, per germline. The CDR3 is 14 residues long. V was clipped by 5 bases and J by 3 bases, with 11 bases between them. DNA for the CDR3: TGTGCCAGCAGTAGGACAGAACGCTACAATGAGCAGTTCTTC. The encoded protein is CASSRTERYNEQFF.

The chain joins TRBV7-2 to TRBJ2-3, with 9 bases identical to TRBD1. V dropped 10 bases and J dropped 4; count of bases not matched to a gene: 9. CDR3 length: 14 amino acids. Germline V lookup: CDR1 SGHTA, CDR2 FQGNSA. CDR3 DNA: TGTGCCACCACCCGGGACAGGGCCCCAGATACGCAGTATTTT. It translates to CATTRDRAPDTQYF. Full variable domain (outside the CDR3, taken from reference TRBV7-2 and TRBJ2-3): GAGVSQSPSNKVTEKGKDVELRCDPISGHTALYWYRQSLGQGLEFLIYFQGNSAPDKSGLPSDRFSAERTGGSVSTLTIQRTQQEDSAVYLCATTRDRAPDTQYFGPGTRLTVL.

This chain links TRBV6-1 with TRBJ2-3, with D unresolved. V was shortened by 5 bases and J by 7 bases, with 10 bases between the two germline ends. The germline CDR1 and CDR2 sequences are MNHNS and SASEGT. The CDR3 is 12 residues long. The CDR3 sequence is CASSSLGNTQYF. The CDR3 coding sequence is TGTGCCAGCAGTTCCCTGGGAAATACGCAGTATTTT.

This clone came up a few times. CDR3 in amino acids: CASGTPGQQETQYF. The CDR3, as DNA: TGCGCCAGCGGAACTCCGGGACAGCAAGAGACCCAGTACTTC. The gene calls are TRBV5-1 and TRBJ2-5; 7 bases map to TRBD1. The CDR3 contains 14 residues. The germline V gene has CDR1 SGHRS and CDR2 YFSETQ. Trimming removed 7 bases from V and 2 bases from J; junction bases left unmatched: 8.

The rearrangement uses TRBV29-1 and TRBJ2-3; TRBD2 agrees at 12 bases. Germline CDR1 is SQVTM and CDR2 is ANQGSEA. The CDR3 has 14 residues. J gave up 1 base and V 5 bases, and 1 base lay outside the gene matches. The CDR3 sequence: CSVRTSGGTDTQYF. In nucleotides, the CDR3 is TGCAGCGTTAGGACTAGCGGGGGCACAGATACGCAGTATTTT.

The chain links TRBV21-1 to TRBJ2-7; the table's D call, TRBD1, has no DNA check behind it. TRBV21-1 is designated a pseudogene. CDR3 length: 15 residues. This CDR3 is CASSKEGQDLYEQYF. In DNA, the CDR3 is TGTGCCAGCAGCAAAGAGGGACAGGACCTCTACGAGCAGTACTTC.

V is TRBV7-9 and J is TRBJ1-1; D might be TRBD1 (5 bases). This CDR3 comprises 14 residues. Germline lookup yields CDR1 SEHNR and CDR2 FQNEAQ (reference sequence). The V end was cut by 5 bases, the J end by 2 bases, with 12 bases between. The CDR3 DNA is TGTGCCAGCAGCCCTCCCAGGGTCAACACTGAAGCTTTCTTT. Translating it yields CASSPPRVNTEAFF. The full variable domain, completed using reference TRBV7-9 and TRBJ1-1, is DTGVSQNPRHKITKRGQNVTFRCDPISEHNRLYWYRQTLGQGPEFLTYFQNEAQLEKSRLLSDRFSAERPKGSFSTLEIQRTEQGDSAMYLCASSPPRVNTEAFFGQGTRLTVV.

This clone was observed a few times. V is TRBV28 and J is TRBJ1-2; D is uncertain. The V and J ends lost 3 bases and 8 bases respectively, with 10 bases between them. CDR3 length: 12 residues. Germline CDR1 reads MDHEN; CDR2 reads SYDVKM. The chain's CDR3 is CASSFSGKGYTF. The DNA of the CDR3 is TGTGCCAGCAGTTTCTCCGGGAAGGGCTACACCTTC.

The rearrangement joins TRBV20-1 to TRBJ1-2; D remains unclear. The germline gives CDR1 DFQATT, CDR2 SNEGSKA (reference sequence). This CDR3 is 11 amino acids long. V was clipped by 6 bases and J by 8 bases, with 13 bases between them. CDR3 in amino acids: CSARMGGGYTF. The CDR3 DNA sequence: TGCAGTGCGCGGATGGGAGGCGGCTACACCTTC.

J is TRBJ1-5 and V is TRBV30, with 8 bases aligning to TRBD1. V lost 1 base to trimming and J lost 9 bases; unmatched junction nucleotides: 5. CDR1 is GTSNPN, CDR2 SVGIG, per germline (reference sequence). The CDR3 covers 13 residues. CDR3 sequence: CAWSEGQGRPQHF. CDR3 nucleotide sequence: TGTGCCTGGAGTGAAGGACAGGGAAGGCCCCAGCATTTT.

CDR3 loop: CASSSTGTQETQYF. The DNA of the CDR3 is TGTGCCAGCAGCTCGACCGGGACCCAAGAGACCCAGTACTTC. This sequence joins TRBV7-2 and TRBJ2-5; perhaps D is TRBD1 or TRBD2 (5 bases each). V dropped 4 bases and J dropped 1 base, with 10 bases sitting between them. Germline loops: CDR1 SGHTA, CDR2 FQGNSA. The CDR3 runs to 14 residues.

This clone has more than one count but fewer than ten. The chain recombines TRBV28 with TRBJ1-1, with a weak D call TRBD1 (6 bases). The CDR3 totals 18 residues. Between the trimmed V and J ends, which lost 8 bases and 5 bases, there was a span of 30 bases. Germline CDR1 is MDHEN and CDR2 is SYDVKM. The CDR3: CASSQNVFPTGRATEAFF. The CDR3 region has the DNA TGTGCCAGCTCCCAAAATGTGTTCCCGACAGGCAGGGCTACTGAAGCTTTCTTT.

This clone has a count of ten or more. This sample also contains other DNA sequences that code for the same CDR3. The gene calls are TRBV18 and TRBJ1-6, with a tentative D call TRBD1 (5 bases). Trimming stripped 3 bases from V and 8 bases from J, with 17 bases between. There are 16 residues in the CDR3. Germline V gene data show CDR1 as KGHSH and CDR2 as LQKENI. In nucleotides, the CDR3 is TGTGCCAGCTCACCGGGAGAGGGGCGGATGGATTCACCCCTCCACTTT. As protein: CASSPGEGRMDSPLHF. Variable domain in full (rest from reference TRBV18 and TRBJ1-6): NAGVMQNPRHLVRRRGQEARLRCSPMKGHSHVYWYRQLPEEGLKFMVYLQKENIIDESGMPKERFSAEFPKEGPSILRIQQVVRGDSAAYFCASSPGEGRMDSPLHFGNGTRLTVT.